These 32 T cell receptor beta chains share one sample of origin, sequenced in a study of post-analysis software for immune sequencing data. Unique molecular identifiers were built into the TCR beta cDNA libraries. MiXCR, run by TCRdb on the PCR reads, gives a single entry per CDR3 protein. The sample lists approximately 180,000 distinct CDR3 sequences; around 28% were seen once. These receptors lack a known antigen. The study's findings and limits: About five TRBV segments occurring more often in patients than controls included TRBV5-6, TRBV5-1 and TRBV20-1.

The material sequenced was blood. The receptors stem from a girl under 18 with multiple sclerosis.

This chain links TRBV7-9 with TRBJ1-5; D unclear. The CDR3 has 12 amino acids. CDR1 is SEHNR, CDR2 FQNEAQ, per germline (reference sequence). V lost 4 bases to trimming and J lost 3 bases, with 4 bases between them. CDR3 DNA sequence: TGTGCCAGCAGCTCAATCAATCAGCCCCAGCATTTT. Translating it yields CASSSINQPQHF. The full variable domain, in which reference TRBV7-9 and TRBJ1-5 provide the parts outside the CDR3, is DTGVSQNPRHKITKRGQNVTFRCDPISEHNRLYWYRQTLGQGPEFLTYFQNEAQLEKSRLLSDRFSAERPKGSFSTLEIQRTEQGDSAMYLCASSSINQPQHFGDGTRLSIL.

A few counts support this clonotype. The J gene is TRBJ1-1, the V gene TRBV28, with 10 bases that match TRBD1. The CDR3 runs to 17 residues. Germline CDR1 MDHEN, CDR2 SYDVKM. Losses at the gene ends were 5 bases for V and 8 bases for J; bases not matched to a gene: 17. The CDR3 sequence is CASSPPRGQGRRWEAFF. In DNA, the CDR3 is TGTGCCAGCAGTCCTCCCCGGGGACAGGGGCGTCGATGGGAAGCTTTCTTT.

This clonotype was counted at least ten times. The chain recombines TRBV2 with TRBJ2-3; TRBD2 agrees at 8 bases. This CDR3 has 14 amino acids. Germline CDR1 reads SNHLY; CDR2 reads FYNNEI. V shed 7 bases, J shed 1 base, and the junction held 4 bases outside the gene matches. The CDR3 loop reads CASTETSGTDTQYF. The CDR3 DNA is TGTGCCAGCACCGAGACTAGCGGCACAGATACGCAGTATTTT.

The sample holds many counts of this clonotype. The CDR3 nucleotides are TGTGCCAGCAGTTTGTCAGGAGGATACGAGCAGTACTTC. Its translation is CASSLSGGYEQYF. The rearrangement links TRBV27 to TRBJ2-7; TRBD2 might be the D (5 bases). The germline V gene has CDR1 MNHEY and CDR2 SMNVEV (reference sequence). Between the trimmed V and J ends, which lost 3 bases and 4 bases, there was a span of 10 bases. This CDR3 is built from 13 residues.

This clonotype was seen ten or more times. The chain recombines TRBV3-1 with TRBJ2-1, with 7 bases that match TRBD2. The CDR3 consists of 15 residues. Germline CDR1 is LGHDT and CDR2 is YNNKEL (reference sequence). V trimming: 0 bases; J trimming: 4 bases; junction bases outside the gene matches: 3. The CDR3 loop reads CASSQDPAGYNEQFF. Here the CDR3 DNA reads TGTGCCAGCAGCCAAGATCCAGCGGGGTACAATGAGCAGTTCTTC.

This chain's CDR3 is CASSQDLRVPQHF. The CDR3 bases are TGTGCCAGCAGCCAAGATCTAAGAGTTCCCCAGCATTTT. The chain combines TRBV3-1 with TRBJ1-5; no clear D gene. Trimming cost V 0 bases and J 10 bases, with 10 bases left between them. The CDR3 spans 13 residues. CDR1 is LGHDT and CDR2 is YNNKEL in the germline V gene (reference sequence). The full variable domain, its missing parts supplied by reference TRBV3-1 and TRBJ1-5, is DTAVSQTPKYLVTQMGNDKSIKCEQNLGHDTMYWYKQDSKKFLKIMFSYNNKELIINETVPNRFSPKSPDKAHLNLHINSLELGDSAVYFCASSQDLRVPQHFGDGTRLSIL.

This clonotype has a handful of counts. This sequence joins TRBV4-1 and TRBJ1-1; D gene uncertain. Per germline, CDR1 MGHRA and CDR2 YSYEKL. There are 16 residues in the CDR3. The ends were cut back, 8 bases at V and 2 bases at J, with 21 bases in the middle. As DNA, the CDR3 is TGCGCCAGCGGGTTTCGGGAGGCAGGAGGAAACACTGAAGCTTTCTTT. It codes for CASGFREAGGNTEAFF.

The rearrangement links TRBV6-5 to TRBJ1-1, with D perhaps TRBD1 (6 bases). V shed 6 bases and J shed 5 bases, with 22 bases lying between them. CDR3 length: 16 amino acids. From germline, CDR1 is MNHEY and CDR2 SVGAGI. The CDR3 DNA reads TGTGCCAGCAGACACGGCCTAGGACAGCCTAATACTGAAGCTTTCTTT. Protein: CASRHGLGQPNTEAFF.

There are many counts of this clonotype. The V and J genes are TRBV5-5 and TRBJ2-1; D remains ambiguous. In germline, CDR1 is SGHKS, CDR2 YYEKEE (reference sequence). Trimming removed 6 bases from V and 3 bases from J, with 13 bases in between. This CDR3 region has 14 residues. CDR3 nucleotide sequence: TGTGCCAGCACCAAAGGGTGGGACTACAATGAGCAGTTCTTC. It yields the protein CASTKGWDYNEQFF. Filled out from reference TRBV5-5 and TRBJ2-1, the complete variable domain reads DAGVTQSPTHLIKTRGQQVTLRCSPISGHKSVSWYQQVLGQGPQFIFQYYEKEERGRGNFPDRFSARQFPNYSSELNVNALLLGDSALYLCASTKGWDYNEQFFGPGTRLTVL.

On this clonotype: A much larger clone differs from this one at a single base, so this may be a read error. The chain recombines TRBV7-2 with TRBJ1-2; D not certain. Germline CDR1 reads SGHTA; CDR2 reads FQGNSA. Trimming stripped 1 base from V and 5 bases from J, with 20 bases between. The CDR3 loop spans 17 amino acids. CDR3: CTSSLVVTTNFQYGYTF. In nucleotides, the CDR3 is TGTACCAGCAGCTTAGTCGTAACTACCAACTTCCAATATGGCTACACCTTC.

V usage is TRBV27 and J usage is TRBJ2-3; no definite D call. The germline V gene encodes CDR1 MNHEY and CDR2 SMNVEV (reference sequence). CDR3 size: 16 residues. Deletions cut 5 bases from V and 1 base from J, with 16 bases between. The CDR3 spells CASSSPPGFGTDTQYF. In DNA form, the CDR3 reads TGTGCCAGCAGTAGCCCCCCAGGTTTTGGCACAGATACGCAGTATTTT.

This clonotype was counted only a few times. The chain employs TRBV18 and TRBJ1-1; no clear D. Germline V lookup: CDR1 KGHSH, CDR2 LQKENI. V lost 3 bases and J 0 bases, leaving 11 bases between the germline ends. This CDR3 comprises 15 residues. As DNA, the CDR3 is TGTGCCAGCTCACCCAACAGCGAGATGAACACTGAAGCTTTCTTT. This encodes CASSPNSEMNTEAFF.

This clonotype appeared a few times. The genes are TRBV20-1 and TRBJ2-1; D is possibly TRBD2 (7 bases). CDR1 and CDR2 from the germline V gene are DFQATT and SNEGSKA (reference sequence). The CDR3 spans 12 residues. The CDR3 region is CGGTRGGDEQFF. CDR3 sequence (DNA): TGCGGAGGGACAAGGGGGGGGGATGAGCAGTTCTTC.

The CDR3 region is CSVMDITDTQYF. The CDR3 DNA reads as TGCAGCGTCATGGACATTACAGATACGCAGTATTTT. The gene calls are TRBV29-1 and TRBJ2-3; possible D gene TRBD1, 5 bases. This CDR3 comprises 12 residues. V dropped 6 bases and J dropped 3 bases, with 10 bases sitting between them. Germline V gives CDR1 SQVTM, CDR2 ANQGSEA.

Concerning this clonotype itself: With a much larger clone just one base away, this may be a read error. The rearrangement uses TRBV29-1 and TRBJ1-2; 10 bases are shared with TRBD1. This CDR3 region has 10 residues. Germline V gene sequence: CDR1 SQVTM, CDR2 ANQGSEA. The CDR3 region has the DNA TGCAGCTTCAGGGACAGGGGCTACATCTTC. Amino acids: CSFRDRGYIF. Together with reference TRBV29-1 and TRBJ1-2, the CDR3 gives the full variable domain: SAVISQKPSRDICQRGTSLTIQCQVDSQVTMMFWYRQQPGQSLTLIATANQGSEATYESGFVIDKFPISRPNLTFSTLTVSNMSPEDSSIYLCSFRDRGYIFGSGTRLTVV.

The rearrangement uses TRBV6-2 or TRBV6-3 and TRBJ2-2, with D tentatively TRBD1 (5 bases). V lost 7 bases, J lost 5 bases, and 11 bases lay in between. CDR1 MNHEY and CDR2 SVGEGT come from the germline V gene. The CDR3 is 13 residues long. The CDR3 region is CASTGRLTGELFF. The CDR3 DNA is TGTGCCAGCACAGGGCGGCTGACCGGGGAGCTGTTTTTT.

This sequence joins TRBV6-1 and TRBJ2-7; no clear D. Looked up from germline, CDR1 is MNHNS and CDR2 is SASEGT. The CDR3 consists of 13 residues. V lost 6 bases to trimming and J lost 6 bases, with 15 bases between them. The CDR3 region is CASRTRGTCEQYF. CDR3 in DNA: TGTGCCAGCAGAACCCGCGGTACCTGCGAGCAGTACTTC.

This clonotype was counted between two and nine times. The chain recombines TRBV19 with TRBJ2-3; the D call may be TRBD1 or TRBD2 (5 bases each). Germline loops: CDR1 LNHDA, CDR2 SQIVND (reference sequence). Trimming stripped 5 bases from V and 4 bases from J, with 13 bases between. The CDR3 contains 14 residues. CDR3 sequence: CASSPAGRADTQYF. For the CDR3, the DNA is TGTGCCAGTAGTCCCGCAGGGAGAGCAGATACGCAGTATTTT.

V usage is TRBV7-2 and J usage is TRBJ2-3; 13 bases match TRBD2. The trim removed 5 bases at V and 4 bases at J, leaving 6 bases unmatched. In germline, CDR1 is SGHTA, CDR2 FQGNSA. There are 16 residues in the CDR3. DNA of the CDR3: TGTGCCAGCAGCCGACTAGCGGGAGGTGGCGCAGATACGCAGTATTTT. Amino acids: CASSRLAGGGADTQYF.

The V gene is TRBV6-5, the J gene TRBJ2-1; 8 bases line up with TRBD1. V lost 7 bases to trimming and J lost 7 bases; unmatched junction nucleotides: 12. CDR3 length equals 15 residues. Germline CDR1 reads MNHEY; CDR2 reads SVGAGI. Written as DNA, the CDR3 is TGTGCCAGCAAAAAGGTGGACAGGGAGAGGAATGAGCAGTTCTTC. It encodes CASKKVDRERNEQFF.

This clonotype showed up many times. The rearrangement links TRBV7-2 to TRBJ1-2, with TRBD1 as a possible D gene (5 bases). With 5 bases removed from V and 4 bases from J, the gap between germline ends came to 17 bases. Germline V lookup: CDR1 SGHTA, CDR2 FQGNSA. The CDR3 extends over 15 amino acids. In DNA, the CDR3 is TGTGCCAGCAGCCCTCAAGGGACCTTGGGCTATGGCTACACCTTC. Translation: CASSPQGTLGYGYTF.

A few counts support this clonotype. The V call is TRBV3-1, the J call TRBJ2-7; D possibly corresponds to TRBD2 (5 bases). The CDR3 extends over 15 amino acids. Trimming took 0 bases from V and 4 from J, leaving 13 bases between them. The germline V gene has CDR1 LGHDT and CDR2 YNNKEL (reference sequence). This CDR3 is CASSQDRRAIYEQYF. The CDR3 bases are TGTGCCAGCAGCCAAGATCGGCGGGCGATATACGAGCAGTACTTC.

The CDR3 sequence is CASRTFRDSNQPQHF. In nucleotides, the CDR3 is TGTGCCAGCAGAACCTTCAGGGATAGCAATCAGCCCCAGCATTTT. This chain links TRBV28 with TRBJ1-5; D possibly corresponds to TRBD1 (5 bases). This CDR3 contains 15 residues. The V and J ends lost 6 bases and 0 bases respectively, with 12 bases between them. Looked up from germline, CDR1 is MDHEN and CDR2 is SYDVKM.

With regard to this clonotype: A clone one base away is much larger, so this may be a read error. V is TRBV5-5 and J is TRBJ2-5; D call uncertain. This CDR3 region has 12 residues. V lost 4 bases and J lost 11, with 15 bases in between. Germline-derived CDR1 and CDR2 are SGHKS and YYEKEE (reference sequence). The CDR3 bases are TGTGCCAGCAGCGCAACGTTCAATGAGCAGTACTTC. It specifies CASSATFNEQYF. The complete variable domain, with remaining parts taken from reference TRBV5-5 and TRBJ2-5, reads DAGVTQSPTHLIKTRGQQVTLRCSPISGHKSVSWYQQVLGQGPQFIFQYYEKEERGRGNFPDRFSARQFPNYSSELNVNALLLGDSALYLCASSATFNEQYFGPGTRLLVL.

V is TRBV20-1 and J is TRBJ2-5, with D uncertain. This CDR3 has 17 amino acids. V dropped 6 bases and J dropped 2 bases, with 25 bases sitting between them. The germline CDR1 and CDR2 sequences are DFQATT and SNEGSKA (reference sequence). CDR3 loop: CSARPTRALRSQETQYF. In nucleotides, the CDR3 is TGCAGTGCCAGACCAACCCGGGCCCTGAGATCGCAAGAGACCCAGTACTTC.

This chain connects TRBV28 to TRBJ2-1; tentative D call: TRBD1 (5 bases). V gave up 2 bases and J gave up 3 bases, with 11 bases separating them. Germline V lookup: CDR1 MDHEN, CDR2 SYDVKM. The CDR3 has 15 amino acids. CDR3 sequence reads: CASSLVQGVYNEQFF. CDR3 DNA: TGTGCCAGCAGTTTAGTCCAGGGTGTCTACAATGAGCAGTTCTTC.

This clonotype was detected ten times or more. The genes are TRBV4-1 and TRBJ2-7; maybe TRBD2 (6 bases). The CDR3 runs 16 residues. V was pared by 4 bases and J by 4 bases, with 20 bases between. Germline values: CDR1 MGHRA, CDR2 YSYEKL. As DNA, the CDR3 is TGCGCCAGCAGCCCCTTTAGGGCGGGACGTTGGTACGAGCAGTACTTC. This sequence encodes CASSPFRAGRWYEQYF.

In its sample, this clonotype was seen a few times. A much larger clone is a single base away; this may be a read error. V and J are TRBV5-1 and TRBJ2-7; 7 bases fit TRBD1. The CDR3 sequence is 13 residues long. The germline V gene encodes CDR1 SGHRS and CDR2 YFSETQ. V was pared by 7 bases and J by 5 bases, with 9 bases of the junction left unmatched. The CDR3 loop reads CASAAQGIDEQYF. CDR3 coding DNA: TGCGCCAGCGCCGCACAGGGGATCGACGAGCAGTACTTC.

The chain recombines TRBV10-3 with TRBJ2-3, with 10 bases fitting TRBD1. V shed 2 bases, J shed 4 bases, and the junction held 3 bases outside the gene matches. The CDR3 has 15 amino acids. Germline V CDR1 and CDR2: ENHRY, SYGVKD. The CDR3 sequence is CAISEGQGVADTQYF. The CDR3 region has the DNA TGTGCCATCAGTGAGGGACAGGGGGTAGCAGATACGCAGTATTTT.

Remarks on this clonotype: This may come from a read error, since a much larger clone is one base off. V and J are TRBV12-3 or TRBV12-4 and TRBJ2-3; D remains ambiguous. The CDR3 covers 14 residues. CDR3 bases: TGTGCCAGCAGCCTTAGAGATAGCACAGATACGGAGTATTTT. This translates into CASSLRDSTDTEYF.

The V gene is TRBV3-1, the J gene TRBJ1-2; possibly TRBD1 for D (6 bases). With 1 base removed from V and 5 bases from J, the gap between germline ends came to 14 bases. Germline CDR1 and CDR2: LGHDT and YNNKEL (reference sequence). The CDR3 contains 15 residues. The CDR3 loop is CASSQGTAREYGYTF. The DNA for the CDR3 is TGTGCCAGCAGCCAAGGGACAGCCCGGGAGTATGGCTACACCTTC. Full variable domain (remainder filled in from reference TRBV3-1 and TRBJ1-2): DTAVSQTPKYLVTQMGNDKSIKCEQNLGHDTMYWYKQDSKKFLKIMFSYNNKELIINETVPNRFSPKSPDKAHLNLHINSLELGDSAVYFCASSQGTAREYGYTFGSGTRLTVV.

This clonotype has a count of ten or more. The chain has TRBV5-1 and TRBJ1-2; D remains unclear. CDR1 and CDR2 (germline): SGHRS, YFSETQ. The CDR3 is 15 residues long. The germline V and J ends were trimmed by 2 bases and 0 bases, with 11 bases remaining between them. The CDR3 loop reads CASSLTEGTNYGYTF. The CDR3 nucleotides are TGCGCCAGCAGCTTAACGGAGGGTACTAACTATGGCTACACCTTC.